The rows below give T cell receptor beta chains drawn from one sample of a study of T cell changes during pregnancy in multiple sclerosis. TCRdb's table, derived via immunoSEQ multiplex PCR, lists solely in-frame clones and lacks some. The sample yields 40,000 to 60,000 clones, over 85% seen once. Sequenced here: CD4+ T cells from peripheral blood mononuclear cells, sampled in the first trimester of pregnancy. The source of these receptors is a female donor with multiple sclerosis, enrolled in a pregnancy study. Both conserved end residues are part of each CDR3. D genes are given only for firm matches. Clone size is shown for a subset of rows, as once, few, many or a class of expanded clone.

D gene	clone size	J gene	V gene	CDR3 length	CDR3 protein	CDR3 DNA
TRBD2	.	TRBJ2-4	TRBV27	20	CASSLHWTSGLALAKNIQYF	TGTGCCAGCAGTCTCCACTGGACTAGCGGGCTGGCTCTAGCCAAAAACATTCAGTACTTC
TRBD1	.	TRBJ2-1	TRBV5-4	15	CASSLGGTGNNEQFF	TGTGCCAGCAGCTTGGGGGGGACAGGAAACAATGAGCAGTTCTTC
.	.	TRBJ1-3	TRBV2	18	CASSEENRVTFSGNTIYF	TGTGCCAGCAGTGAGGAAAACAGGGTTACTTTCTCTGGAAACACCATATATTTT
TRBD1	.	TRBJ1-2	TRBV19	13	CASSIKQGASYTF	TGTGCCAGTAGTATTAAACAGGGGGCGAGCTACACCTTC
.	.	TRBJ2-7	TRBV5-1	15	CASSLANGGSDEQYF	TGCGCCAGCAGCTTGGCCAACGGAGGGAGCGACGAGCAGTACTTC
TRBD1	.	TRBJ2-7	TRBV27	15	CASKGLGQGTYEQYF	TGTGCCAGCAAAGGTCTCGGACAGGGAACCTACGAGCAGTACTTC
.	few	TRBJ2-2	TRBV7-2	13	CASSSTNTGELFF	TGTGCCAGCAGTTCAACGAACACCGGGGAGCTGTTTTTT
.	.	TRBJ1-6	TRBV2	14	CASNSQGFNSPLHF	TGTGCCAGCAATTCACAGGGTTTTAATTCACCCCTCCACTTT
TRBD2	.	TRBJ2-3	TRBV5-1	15	CASSFTSGHTDTQYF	TGCGCCAGCAGCTTTACTAGCGGCCACACAGATACGCAGTATTTT
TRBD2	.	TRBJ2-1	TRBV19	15	CASSPGLAGLNEQFF	TGTGCCAGTAGTCCGGGACTAGCGGGGCTCAATGAGCAGTTCTTC
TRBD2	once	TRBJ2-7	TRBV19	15	CASSMTGLAPYEQYF	TGTGCCAGTAGTATGACGGGACTAGCGCCCTACGAGCAGTACTTC
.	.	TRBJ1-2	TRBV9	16	CASSVFEQEYNYGYTF	TGTGCCAGCAGCGTCTTTGAACAGGAGTACAACTATGGCTACACCTTC